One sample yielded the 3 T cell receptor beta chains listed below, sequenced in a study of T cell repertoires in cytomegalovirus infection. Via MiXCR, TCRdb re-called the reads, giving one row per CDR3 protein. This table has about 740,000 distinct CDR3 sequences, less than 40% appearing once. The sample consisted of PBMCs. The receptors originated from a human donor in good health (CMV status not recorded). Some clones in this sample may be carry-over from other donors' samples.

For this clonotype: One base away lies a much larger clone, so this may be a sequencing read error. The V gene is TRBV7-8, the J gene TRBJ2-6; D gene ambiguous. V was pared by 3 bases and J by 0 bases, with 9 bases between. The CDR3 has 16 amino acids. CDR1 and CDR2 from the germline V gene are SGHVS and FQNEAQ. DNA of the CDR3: TGTGCCAGCAGCTTTGGGTGGGTCTCTGGGGCCAACGTCCTGACTTTC. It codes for CASSFGWVSGANVLTF.

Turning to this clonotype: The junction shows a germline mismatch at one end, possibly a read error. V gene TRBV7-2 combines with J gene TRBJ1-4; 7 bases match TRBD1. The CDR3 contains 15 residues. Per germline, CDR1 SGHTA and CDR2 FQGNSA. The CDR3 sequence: CASSHPGTAHEKLVF. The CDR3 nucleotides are TGTGCCAGCAGCCATCCCGGGACAGCACATGAAAAACTGGTTTTT.

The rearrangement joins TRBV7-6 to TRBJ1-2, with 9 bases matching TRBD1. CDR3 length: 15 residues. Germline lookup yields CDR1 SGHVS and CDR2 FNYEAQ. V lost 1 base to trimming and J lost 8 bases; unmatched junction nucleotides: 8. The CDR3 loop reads CASSLGGQGMDGYTF. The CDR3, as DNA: TGTGCCAGCAGCTTAGGGGGACAGGGAATGGACGGCTACACCTTC.